This T cell receptor (beta chain) was documented in a study of T cell repertoires in cytomegalovirus infection. Study-level results: Dominating the ex vivo response were HLA-C-restricted CMV-specific TCR beta clonotypes.

TCRdb itself ran the reads through MiXCR, one entry per CDR3 protein. This table holds approximately 280,000 distinct CDR3 sequences, roughly a fifth found once. About this clonotype: Antigen: not known.

CDR3 length: 15 residues. The trim removed 3 bases at V and 6 bases at J, leaving 8 bases unmatched. Germline assignment: CDR1 SGHTA and CDR2 FQGNSA. This receptor was identified in a human donor in good health (CMV status not recorded). Some clones in this sample may be carry-over from other donors' samples. The chain is built from TRBV7-2 and TRBJ1-2; 9 bases are a match to TRBD1. Sequenced material: cultured PBMCs, taken from culture after CMV antigen stimulation. For the CDR3, the DNA is TGTGCCAGCAGCTTGACAGGGGGACGGGGGGATGGCTACACCTTC. Translated, it gives CASSLTGGRGDGYTF.